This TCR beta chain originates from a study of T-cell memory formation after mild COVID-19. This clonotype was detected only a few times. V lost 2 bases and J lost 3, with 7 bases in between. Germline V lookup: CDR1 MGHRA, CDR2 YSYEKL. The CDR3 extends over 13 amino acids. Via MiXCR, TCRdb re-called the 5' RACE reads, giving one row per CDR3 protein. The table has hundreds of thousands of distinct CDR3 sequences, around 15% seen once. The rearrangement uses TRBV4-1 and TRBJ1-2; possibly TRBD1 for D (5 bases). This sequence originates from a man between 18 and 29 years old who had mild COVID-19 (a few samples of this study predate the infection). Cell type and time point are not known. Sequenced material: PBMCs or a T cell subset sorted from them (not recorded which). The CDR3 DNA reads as TGCGCCAGCAGCCAAAAAGGGGACTATGGCTACACCTTC. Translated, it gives CASSQKGDYGYTF.